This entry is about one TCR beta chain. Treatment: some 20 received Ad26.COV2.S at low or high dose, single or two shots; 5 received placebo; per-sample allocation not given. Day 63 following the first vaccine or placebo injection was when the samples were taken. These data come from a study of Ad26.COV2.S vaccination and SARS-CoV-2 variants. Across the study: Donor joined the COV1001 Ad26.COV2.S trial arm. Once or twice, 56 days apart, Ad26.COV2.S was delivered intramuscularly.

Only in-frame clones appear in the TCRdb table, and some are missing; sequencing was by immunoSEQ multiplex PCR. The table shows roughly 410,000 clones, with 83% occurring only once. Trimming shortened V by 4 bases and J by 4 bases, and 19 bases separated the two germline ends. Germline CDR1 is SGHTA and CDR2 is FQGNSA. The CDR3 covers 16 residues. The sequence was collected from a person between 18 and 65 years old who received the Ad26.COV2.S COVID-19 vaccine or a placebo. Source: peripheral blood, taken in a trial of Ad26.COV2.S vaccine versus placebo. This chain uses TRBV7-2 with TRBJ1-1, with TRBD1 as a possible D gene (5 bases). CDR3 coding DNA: TGTGCCAGCAGCTCTAGGGGCGGGGGAGTAGGCACTGAAGCTTTCTTT. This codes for CASSSRGGGVGTEAFF.